The 21 T cell receptor beta chains reported below all come from one sample, sequenced in a study of cytomegalovirus exposure and HLA in healthy donors. Generated by immunoSEQ multiplex PCR, the TCRdb table keeps only in-frame clones and is missing some. The sample yields over 200,000 clones, around 88% seen once. Sequenced material: PBMCs. The receptors come from a woman between 18 and 29 years old in good health and CMV-seronegative.

This clone was recorded once. The J gene is TRBJ2-7, the V gene TRBV28; 11 nucleotides line up with TRBD1. Germline V gene data show CDR1 as MDHEN and CDR2 as SYDVKM. Losses at the gene ends were 11 bases for V and 4 bases for J; bases not matched to a gene: 7. This CDR3 region has 13 residues. The CDR3 coding sequence is TGTGCCGGGCGGGACAGGGGGTCATACGAGCAGTACTTC. It encodes CAGRDRGSYEQYF.

The chain uses TRBV27 and TRBJ1-5; a possible D gene is TRBD1 (5 bases). V was trimmed by 4 bases and J by 7 bases, leaving 17 bases between them. This CDR3 comprises 15 residues. From germline, CDR1 is MNHEY and CDR2 SMNVEV (reference sequence). The CDR3 sequence is CASSSIVGGYQPQHF. CDR3 sequence (DNA): TGTGCCAGCAGTTCCATCGTGGGGGGTTACCAGCCCCAGCATTTT.

Worth noting for this clone: A junction boundary mismatches the germline segment, possibly from a read error. This rearrangement joins TRBV13 to TRBJ1-2, with D maybe TRBD1 (5 bases). The CDR3 is made up of 12 amino acids. Germline V gene sequence: CDR1 PRHDT, CDR2 FYEKMQ (reference sequence). The CDR3 sequence is CASSLETRTPLF. CDR3 DNA sequence: TGTGCCAGCAGCTTAGAAACCAGGACACCATTGTTC.

The V call is TRBV28, the J call TRBJ2-2; 8 nucleotides match TRBD1. The J segment lost 3 bases and the V segment lost 6 bases, leaving 6 bases of the junction unmatched. Germline CDR1 and CDR2: MDHEN and SYDVKM. CDR3 length equals 15 residues. DNA for the CDR3: TGTGCCAGCAGGACTACAGGGGGTCACACCGGGGAGCTGTTTTTT. This encodes CASRTTGGHTGELFF.

V is TRBV27 and J is TRBJ1-4, with 8 bases identical to TRBD1. The CDR3 totals 18 residues. V trimming: 6 bases; J trimming: 0 bases; junction bases outside the gene matches: 12. Germline-derived CDR1 and CDR2 are MNHEY and SMNVEV (reference sequence). CDR3 region: CASRPGQAYFATNEKLFF. CDR3 bases: TGTGCCAGCAGACCGGGACAGGCGTATTTTGCAACTAATGAAAAACTGTTTTTT.

The chain couples TRBV4-2 to TRBJ2-7; 11 positions match TRBD2. Germline values: CDR1 LGHNA, CDR2 YNFKEQ. V lost 1 base to trimming and J lost 2 bases; unmatched junction nucleotides: 4. This CDR3 contains 16 residues. The CDR3 sequence is CASSQGGTSGAYEQYF. The CDR3 bases are TGTGCCAGCAGCCAAGGCGGGACTAGCGGCGCCTACGAGCAGTACTTC.

This chain links TRBV2 with TRBJ1-2, with 8 bases fitting TRBD1. The germline CDR1 and CDR2 sequences are SNHLY and FYNNEI. The J segment lost 6 bases and the V segment lost 8 bases, leaving 11 bases of the junction unmatched. The CDR3 extends over 14 amino acids. Here the CDR3 DNA reads TGTGCCAGCGGAAGGGGACAGGAGGGAAATGGCTACACCTTC. It yields the protein CASGRGQEGNGYTF.

J is TRBJ2-7 and V is TRBV4-1; 7 nucleotides agree with TRBD1. After removal of 11 bases from V and 7 bases from J, the junction contained 14 bases not matched to a gene. The CDR3 sequence is 13 residues long. Germline V CDR1 and CDR2: MGHRA, YSYEKL. CDR3 protein: CASQGPTSREQYF. The DNA of the CDR3 is TGCGCCTCACAGGGGCCGACCTCTCGGGAGCAGTACTTC.

CDR3 in DNA: TGTGCCAGCAGTTACTCACCCAGCGGGATTTCCTACGAGCAGTACTTC. Translation: CASSYSPSGISYEQYF. The chain recombines TRBV6-5 with TRBJ2-7; 7 nucleotides align to TRBD2. Germline V gene data show CDR1 as MNHEY and CDR2 as SVGAGI. CDR3 length equals 16 residues. With 0 bases clipped from V and 1 base from J, the junction kept 6 bases outside the gene matches.

The chain uses TRBV27 and TRBJ2-1; 7 bases match TRBD2. The V gene end was trimmed by 2 bases and the J gene end by 8 bases; junction bases not matched to a gene: 3. Germline V gene lookup returns CDR1 MNHEY and CDR2 SMNVEV (reference sequence). The CDR3 length is 13 residues. CDR3: CASSLAGEHEQFF. CDR3 coding DNA: TGTGCCAGCAGTTTAGCGGGAGAACATGAGCAGTTCTTC.

This chain links TRBV7-2 with TRBJ2-3, with D tentatively TRBD2 (5 bases). Trimming left V 0 bases short and J 0 bases short, with 7 bases between. CDR3 length equals 15 residues. Germline values: CDR1 SGHTA, CDR2 FQGNSA. The CDR3 sequence: CASSLAPGSTDTQYF. CDR3 nucleotides: TGTGCCAGCAGCTTAGCTCCGGGAAGCACAGATACGCAGTATTTT. Together with reference TRBV7-2 and TRBJ2-3, the CDR3 gives the full variable domain: GAGVSQSPSNKVTEKGKDVELRCDPISGHTALYWYRQSLGQGLEFLIYFQGNSAPDKSGLPSDRFSAERTGGSVSTLTIQRTQQEDSAVYLCASSLAPGSTDTQYFGPGTRLTVL.

The sample holds one count of this clone. This sequence joins TRBV5-1 and TRBJ2-1; 7 bases are a match to TRBD2. This CDR3 region has 16 residues. Germline V gene sequence: CDR1 SGHRS, CDR2 YFSETQ. V lost 0 bases, J lost 6 bases, and 9 bases stayed unmatched. CDR3 in DNA: TGCGCCAGCAGCTTGGAGGGAGGGCCAGGTTTCAATGAGCAGTTCTTC. Its protein product is CASSLEGGPGFNEQFF.

The chain has TRBV27 and TRBJ2-5; D call uncertain. The V gene lost 2 bases and the J gene lost 8 bases, with 12 bases spanning the gap. Germline-derived CDR1 and CDR2 are MNHEY and SMNVEV (reference sequence). The CDR3 is 13 amino acids. The CDR3 DNA is TGTGCCAGCAGTTTAGTCTCCGTGGGCACCCAGTACTTC. This gives the protein CASSLVSVGTQYF.

This clone was counted once. The chain links TRBV4-1 to TRBJ2-3, with D unresolved. The ends were cut back, 0 bases at V and 2 bases at J, with 18 bases in the middle. The CDR3 extends over 18 amino acids. The germline V gene has CDR1 MGHRA and CDR2 YSYEKL. CDR3 protein: CASSQDPREKINTDTQYF. The CDR3 DNA sequence: TGCGCCAGCAGCCAAGATCCTCGAGAAAAGATAAACACAGATACGCAGTATTTT.

The V call is TRBV6-5, the J call TRBJ2-5, with D perhaps matching TRBD1 (6 bases). The J call is in doubt because the DNA end fits TRBJ2-7 better. The CDR3 has 13 residues. Germline V gives CDR1 MNHEY, CDR2 SVGAGI. This CDR3 reads CASSDRSHHEQYF. The DNA of the CDR3 is TGTGCCAGCAGTGACAGGTCTCACCACGAGCAGTACTTC.

J is TRBJ2-7 and V is TRBV7-9; TRBD2 matches 7 bases. Germline CDR1 and CDR2: SEHNR and FQNEAQ (reference sequence). Trimming removed 5 bases from V and 0 bases from J; junction bases left unmatched: 7. The CDR3 is made up of 15 amino acids. CDR3: CASSTTSLSSYEQYF. The CDR3 nucleotides are TGTGCCAGCAGCACGACTAGCTTGAGCTCCTACGAGCAGTACTTC.

The chain employs TRBV29-1 and TRBJ2-5; 7 bases fit TRBD2. Trimming removed 6 bases from V and 2 bases from J; junction bases left unmatched: 12. This CDR3 contains 15 residues. Germline V lookup: CDR1 SQVTM, CDR2 ANQGSEA. CDR3 region: CSVHITGRGQETQYF. DNA for the CDR3: TGCAGCGTCCACATCACCGGGCGGGGGCAAGAGACCCAGTACTTC.

V gene TRBV5-4 combines with J gene TRBJ1-1, with D unclear. The CDR3 is 13 amino acids. Germline assignment: CDR1 SGHNT and CDR2 YYREEE (reference sequence). Trimming pared 2 bases from V and 0 bases from J, leaving 5 bases between. CDR3 in amino acids: CASSLFMNTEAFF. The CDR3 bases are TGTGCCAGCAGCTTATTTATGAACACTGAAGCTTTCTTT.

The chain links TRBV9 to TRBJ2-7, with 9 bases identical to TRBD1. The V gene end was trimmed by 4 bases and the J gene end by 5 bases; junction bases not matched to a gene: 13. The CDR3 extends over 16 amino acids. The germline V gene encodes CDR1 SGDLS and CDR2 YYNGEE. The CDR3 reads CASSFRTGEVFHEQYF. In DNA, the CDR3 is TGTGCCAGCAGCTTTCGGACAGGGGAAGTCTTCCACGAGCAGTACTTC.

The chain couples TRBV28 to TRBJ2-2, with TRBD1 identical over 11 bases. The CDR3 extends over 19 amino acids. The V gene's germline CDR1 is MDHEN and CDR2 SYDVKM. V shed 4 bases and J 0 bases; nucleotides not matched to a gene: 10. This chain's CDR3 is CASSYPRTGGASNTGELFF. CDR3 nucleotides: TGTGCCAGCAGTTATCCCAGGACAGGGGGCGCTTCGAACACCGGGGAGCTGTTTTTT.

This clone was found once. The chain couples TRBV4-3 to TRBJ2-6; D gene unclear. The CDR3 contains 16 residues. With 0 bases removed from V and 4 bases from J, the gap between germline ends came to 10 bases. Germline V gene data show CDR1 as LGHNA and CDR2 as YSLEER. The CDR3 DNA reads TGCGCCAGCAGCCAAGATAGTCCATCCGGGGCCAACGTCCTGACTTTC. Translation: CASSQDSPSGANVLTF.